This T cell receptor (beta chain) was profiled in a study of T cell repertoires in cytomegalovirus infection. Study background: It was the public TCR beta signatures that indicated both CMV infection and matching HLA type.

This clonotype showed up many times. Its target is not known. TCRdb re-analysed the reads in MiXCR, keeping a single row per CDR3 protein. The table shows around 58,000 distinct CDR3 sequences, with just over 20% occurring only once. Between the trimmed V and J ends, which lost 3 bases and 2 bases, there was a span of 14 bases. The germline V gene has CDR1 MGHRA and CDR2 YSYEKL. This CDR3 is 15 amino acids long. The sample consisted of CD8+ T cells from cultured PBMCs, taken from culture after CMV antigen stimulation. The receptor's source is a human donor in good health (CMV status not recorded). Some clones in this sample may be carry-over from other donors' samples. The chain joins TRBV4-1 to TRBJ2-7; weak D call: TRBD1 (6 bases). Here the CDR3 DNA reads TGCGCCAGCAGCCAGGAAAACAGGGAAGCCTACGAGCAGTACTTC. Protein: CASSQENREAYEQYF.